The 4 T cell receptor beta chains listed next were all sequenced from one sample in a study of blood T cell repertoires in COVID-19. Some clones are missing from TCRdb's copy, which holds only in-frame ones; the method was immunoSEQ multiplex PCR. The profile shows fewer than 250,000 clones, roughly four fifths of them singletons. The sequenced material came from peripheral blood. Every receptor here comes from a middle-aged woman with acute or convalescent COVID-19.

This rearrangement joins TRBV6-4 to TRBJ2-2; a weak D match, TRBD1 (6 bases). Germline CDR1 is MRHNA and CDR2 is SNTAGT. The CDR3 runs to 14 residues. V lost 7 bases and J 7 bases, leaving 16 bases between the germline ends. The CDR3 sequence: CASTRDTGYGELFF. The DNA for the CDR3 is TGTGCCAGCACCCGGGACACTGGCTACGGGGAGCTGTTTTTT.

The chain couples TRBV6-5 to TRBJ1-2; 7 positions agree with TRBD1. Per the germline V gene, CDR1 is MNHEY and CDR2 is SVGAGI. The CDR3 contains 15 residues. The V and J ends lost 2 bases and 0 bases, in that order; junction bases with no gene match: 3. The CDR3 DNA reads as TGTGCCAGCAGTTACCGGACAGGCTCTAACTATGGCTACACCTTC. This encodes CASSYRTGSNYGYTF.

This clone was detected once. CDR3 bases: TGCGCCAGCAGCCAAGACGCAATGGGAAGGACTGGGCCCCAGCATTTT. It specifies CASSQDAMGRTGPQHF. This chain uses TRBV4-1 with TRBJ1-5; D is ambiguous. Looked up from germline, CDR1 is MGHRA and CDR2 is YSYEKL. The CDR3 is 16 amino acids. V was shortened by 0 bases and J by 9 bases, with 18 bases between the two germline ends.

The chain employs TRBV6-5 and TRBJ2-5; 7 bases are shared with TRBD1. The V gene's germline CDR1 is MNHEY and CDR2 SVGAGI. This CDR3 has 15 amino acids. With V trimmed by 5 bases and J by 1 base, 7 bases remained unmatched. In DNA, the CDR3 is TGTGCCAGCAGTCCGGACAGGCACTTCCAAGAGACCCAGTACTTC. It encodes CASSPDRHFQETQYF.